This T cell receptor beta chain is from a study of T cell repertoires in cytomegalovirus infection. Points on this clonotype: Its antigen is unidentified.

TCRdb recomputed calls from the reads with MiXCR, one row per CDR3 protein. The sample includes some 270,000 distinct CDR3 sequences, roughly 21% of them seen just once. This sequence originates from a human donor in good health (CMV status not recorded). Some clones in this sample may be carry-over from other donors' samples. Sequenced material: cultured PBMCs, taken from culture after CMV antigen stimulation.

Written as DNA, the CDR3 is TGCGCCAGCAGCGGGGGAAGGGGACAGTTCTACTACGAGCAGTACTTC. Protein sequence: CASSGGRGQFYYEQYF. The chain combines TRBV5-1 with TRBJ2-7; 7 nucleotides match TRBD1. The V gene's germline CDR1 is SGHRS and CDR2 YFSETQ. Losses at the gene ends were 4 bases for V and 3 bases for J; bases not matched to a gene: 13. The CDR3 runs to 16 residues.